Given below is one TCR beta chain in context. Authors' methods: Amplifying reference gene primers gave estimates of nucleated cell counts. The assay was immunoSEQ multiplex PCR, and TCRdb's table has in-frame clones only and misses some. The V and J calls and clone size were taken over from that table, and D and trimming were inferred from the DNA. The table shows about 220,000 clones, with 84% occurring only once. CDR1 is LNHDA, CDR2 SQIVND, per germline (reference sequence). The length of the CDR3 is 12 residues. Trimming removed 4 bases from V and 6 bases from J, with 9 bases in between. The data are from a study of blood T cell repertoires in COVID-19. Study-wide context: Donors in the United States, Italy and Spain gave samples during acute or convalescent COVID-19. Nucleic acid was either cDNA or gDNA, and it came from T cells, B-cell-depleted T cells, or PBMCs.

The J gene is TRBJ1-2, the V gene TRBV19; possibly TRBD1 for D (5 bases). This clonotype was sampled from an older woman who had recovered from COVID-19. Specimen: peripheral blood. The CDR3 spells CASSRAGNGYTF. In nucleotides, the CDR3 is TGTGCCAGTAGTAGGGCAGGGAATGGCTACACCTTC.